The entry that follows covers one T cell receptor (beta chain) sequence. V lost 6 bases, J lost 2 bases, and 14 bases lay in between. From germline, CDR1 is SQVTM and CDR2 ANQGSEA. This CDR3 region has 15 residues. This sample stems from a study of technical replicates of blood from several donors. Clones were read by immunoSEQ multiplex PCR, and TCRdb kept only the in-frame ones, dropping some. The table includes approximately 78,000 clones, 80% to 95% detected once. The clonotype comes from a human donor in good health. Specimen: T cells isolated from PBMCs. J is TRBJ2-6 and V is TRBV29-1; maybe TRBD2 (5 bases). In nucleotides, the CDR3 is TGCAGCGTACTAGTAAGGGAGACTGGGGCCAACGTCCTGACTTTC. As protein: CSVLVRETGANVLTF.